This T cell receptor beta chain was profiled in a study of post-analysis software for immune sequencing data. The library was made from cDNA and included unique molecular identifiers. TCRdb analysed the PCR reads with MiXCR anew, one entry per CDR3 protein. This sample has hundreds of thousands of distinct CDR3 sequences, with roughly 27% found just once. A note on this clonotype: Lacking the conserved final phenylalanine or tryptophan, this CDR3 likely reflects a read error.

What was sequenced was blood. This receptor was obtained from a girl under 18 with multiple sclerosis.

CDR3 protein: CASSLGPTNQETQYV. The CDR3 DNA reads as TGCGCCAGCAGCTTGGGGCCGACTAATCAAGAGACCCAGTACGTC. The rearrangement joins TRBV5-1 to TRBJ2-5; TRBD2 might be the D (5 bases). Germline CDR1 and CDR2: SGHRS and YFSETQ. Trimming pared 0 bases from V and 2 bases from J, leaving 11 bases between. This CDR3 has 15 amino acids.